This T cell receptor (beta chain) was profiled in a study of a mutant IDH1 vaccine in newly diagnosed glioma. Time point noted: week 11, during vaccination. Every vaccine dose comprised 300 ug of mutant IDH1 20-mer peptide plus topical imiquimod. Only in-frame clones appear in the TCRdb table, and some are missing; sequencing was by immunoSEQ multiplex PCR. The data hold about 130,000 clones, with roughly 78% observed a single time. Notes on this clone: Its target is unknown.

Germline V gene sequence: CDR1 SNHLY, CDR2 FYNNEI. The CDR3 sequence is 15 residues long. The V end lost 7 bases, the J end lost 7 bases, and 20 bases lay between the germline ends. This specimen consisted of PBMCs, obtained from a glioma patient whose treatment included an IDH1 peptide vaccine. The receptor was derived from a middle-aged man with glioma. The chain has TRBV2 and TRBJ2-1; D unresolved. This CDR3 reads CASKGDSSDGNEQFF. CDR3 DNA: TGTGCCAGCAAAGGAGACTCTTCCGACGGGAATGAGCAGTTCTTC.